This T cell receptor (beta chain) was identified in a study of T cell repertoires in cytomegalovirus infection. This clonotype was detected only a few times. The antigen is unknown. One entry per CDR3 protein, called by TCRdb with MiXCR from the reads. Here the sample spans some 800,000 distinct CDR3 sequences, about 29% being singletons. Here the sequenced sample was cultured CD8+ T cells from PBMCs, taken from culture after CMV antigen stimulation. This clonotype was sampled from a human donor in good health (CMV status not recorded). Some clones in this sample may be carry-over from other donors' samples.

CDR3 DNA: TGTGCCAGCAGTTTTGATCGGCCGGCACCTAATGAAAAACTGTTTTTT. This codes for CASSFDRPAPNEKLFF. The chain employs TRBV12-3 or TRBV12-4 and TRBJ1-4, with D unclear. The CDR3 contains 16 residues. V gave up 3 bases and J gave up 3 bases, with 14 bases separating them.